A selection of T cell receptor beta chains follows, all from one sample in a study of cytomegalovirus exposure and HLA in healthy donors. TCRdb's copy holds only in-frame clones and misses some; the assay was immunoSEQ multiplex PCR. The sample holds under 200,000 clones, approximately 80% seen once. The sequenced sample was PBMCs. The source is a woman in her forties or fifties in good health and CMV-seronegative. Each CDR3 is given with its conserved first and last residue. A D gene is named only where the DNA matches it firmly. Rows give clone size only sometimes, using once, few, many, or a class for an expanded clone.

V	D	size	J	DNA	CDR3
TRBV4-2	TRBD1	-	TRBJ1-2	TGTGCCAGCAGCCAAACCGGGACAGGGGTCTATGGCTACACCTTC	CASSQTGTGVYGYTF
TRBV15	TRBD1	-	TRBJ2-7	TGTGCCACCAGCGACCGGGGGACAGGGTTCCACGAGCAGTACTTC	CATSDRGTGFHEQYF
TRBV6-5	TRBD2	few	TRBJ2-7	TGTGCCAGCCGGGACTATAAATACGAGCAGTACTTC	CASRDYKYEQYF
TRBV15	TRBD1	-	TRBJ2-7	TGTGCCACCAGCACAGTCCGGACAGGGGAGTCCTACGAGCAGTACTTC	CATSTVRTGESYEQYF
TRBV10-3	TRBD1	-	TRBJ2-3	TGTGCCATCAGTGCGGACAGGGGGCGTAGAGATACGCAGTATTTT	CAISADRGRRDTQYF
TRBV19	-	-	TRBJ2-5	TGTGCCAGCGCCGGTGTTCAAGAGACCCAGTACTTC	CASAGVQETQYF
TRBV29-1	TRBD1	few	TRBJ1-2	TGCAGCGTTGAAGTGGGGCCAGGGGGCTTCTATGGCTACACCTTC	CSVEVGPGGFYGYTF
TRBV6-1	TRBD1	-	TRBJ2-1	TGTGCCAGCAGTGAGAGACAGGGGAGCTACAATGAGCAGCTCTTC	CASSERQGSYNEQLF
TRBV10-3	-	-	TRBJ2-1	TGTGCCATCAGTGAGTCTGAGCTTGAGCAGTTCTTC	CAISESELEQFF
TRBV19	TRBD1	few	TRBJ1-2	TGTGCCAGTAGCGCTGGGACAGGCCGGGGCTACACCTTC	CASSAGTGRGYTF
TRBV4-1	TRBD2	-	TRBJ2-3	TGCGCCAGCAGCCATTACAAGCGGGGGGGCGATACGCAGTATTTT	CASSHYKRGGDTQYF
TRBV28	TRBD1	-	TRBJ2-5	TGTGCCAGCAGGCCACCGGGACAGGTTTTCGGAGAGACCCAGTACTTC	CASRPPGQVFGETQYF
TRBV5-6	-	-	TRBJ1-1	TGTGCCAGCAGCTTGGCCGGGGTTTTTGAAGCTTTCTTT	CASSLAGVFEAFF
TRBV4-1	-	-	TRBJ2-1	TGCGCCAGCAGCCAAGACTTGTTATCCTACAATGAGCAGTTCTTC	CASSQDLLSYNEQFF
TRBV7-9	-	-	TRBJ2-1	TGTGCCAGCAGCTTGGACTTGAGTGGGTTCAATGAGCAGTTCTTC	CASSLDLSGFNEQFF
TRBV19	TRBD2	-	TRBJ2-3	TGTGCCAGTAGTGCCCGATCTTACCTAGCGGTTCGCACAGATACGCAGTATTTT	CASSARSYLAVRTDTQYF
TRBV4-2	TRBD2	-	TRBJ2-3	TGTGCCAGCAGCCAGGTTAGCGGGATGATAGATACGCAGTATTTT	CASSQVSGMIDTQYF
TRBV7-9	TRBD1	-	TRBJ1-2	TGTGCCAGCAGCCCAGGGACAGGCAAAGGCTACACCTTC	CASSPGTGKGYTF
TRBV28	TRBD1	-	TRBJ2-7	TGTGCCAGCAGTCATGACAGGGGATCCGGGCGATACGAGCAGTACTTC	CASSHDRGSGRYEQYF
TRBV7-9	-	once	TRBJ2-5	TGTGCCAGCAGCTTCCCCCGAAAGGGGGACGGCTACCAAGAGACCCAGTACTTC	CASSFPRKGDGYQETQYF
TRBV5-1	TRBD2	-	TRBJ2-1	TGCGCCAGCAGCTTGTCGCGCGGGAGGGCCAATGAGCAGTTCTTC	CASSLSRGRANEQFF
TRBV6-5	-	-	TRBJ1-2	TGTGCCAGCATCGGCGAGGTGATCCTTAACGGCTACACCTTC	CASIGEVILNGYTF
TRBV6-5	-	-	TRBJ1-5	TGTGCCAGCAGTTACTCTTCCGGTAGCAATCAGCCCCAGCATTTT	CASSYSSGSNQPQHF
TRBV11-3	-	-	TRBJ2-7	TGTGCCAGCAGCTTAGGGCAGGGGTCCTCCTACGAGCAGTACTTC	CASSLGQGSSYEQYF
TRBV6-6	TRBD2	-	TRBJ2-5	TGTGCCAGCAGTACCCGGACCCAGCCGCGGGAGCAGTACTTC	CASSTRTQPREQYF
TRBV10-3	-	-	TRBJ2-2	TGTGCCATCAGTGAGACGGCTAGTGACACCGGGGAGCTGTTTTTT	CAISETASDTGELFF
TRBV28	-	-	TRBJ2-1	TGTGCCAGCAGTTTGATGGGGGCGCTAGTCTATGAGCAGTTCTTC	CASSLMGALVYEQFF
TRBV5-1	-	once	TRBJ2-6	TGCGCCAGCAGCCCCAAAACAGGGACGGGGGCCAACGTCCTGACTTTC	CASSPKTGTGANVLTF
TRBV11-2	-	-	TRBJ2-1	TGTGCCAGCAGCACAGGGCCGGGTAATGAGCAGTTCTTC	CASSTGPGNEQFF
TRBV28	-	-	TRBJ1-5	TGTGCCAGCAGCCGGACAGATTATCGGCCCCAGCATTTT	CASSRTDYRPQHF
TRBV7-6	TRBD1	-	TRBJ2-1	TGTGCCAGCAGCTCCTGGACAGGGATTTACAATGAGCAGTTCTTC	CASSSWTGIYNEQFF
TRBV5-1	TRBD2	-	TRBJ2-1	TGCGCCAGCAGCTTACTAGCGCAGCCGTACAATGAGCAGTTCTTC	CASSLLAQPYNEQFF
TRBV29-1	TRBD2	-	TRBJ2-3	TGCAGCGTTGGTCTAGCGGGGGGCACAGATACGCAGTATTTT	CSVGLAGGTDTQYF
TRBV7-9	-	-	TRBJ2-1	TGTGCCAGCAGAGTTTCAGGGGAGGGGACATACAATGAGCAGTTCTTC	CASRVSGEGTYNEQFF
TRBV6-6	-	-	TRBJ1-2	TGTGCCAGCAGTTACGGGGGCAGAAACTATGGCTACACCTTC	CASSYGGRNYGYTF
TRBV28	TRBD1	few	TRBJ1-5	TGTGCCAGCAGTTCCGGACAGGGGGGGGATCAGCCCCAGCATTTT	CASSSGQGGDQPQHF
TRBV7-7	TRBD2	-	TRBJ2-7	TGTGCTAGCAGCTTAGACGTCCTAGCGGGGGAAATGGGAGAGCAGTACTTC	CASSLDVLAGEMGEQYF
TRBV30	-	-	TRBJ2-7	TGTGCCTGGAGTGTGCGCTACGAGCAGTACTTC	CAWSVRYEQYF
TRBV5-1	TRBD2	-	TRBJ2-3	TGCGCCAGCAGTGCGTCTAGCGGGGGGAGCACAGATACGCAGTATTTT	CASSASSGGSTDTQYF
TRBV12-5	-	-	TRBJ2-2	TGTGCTAGTGGTTTGGTAGCTCTTGGGGGGTCGAACACCGGGGAGCTGTTTTTT	CASGLVALGGSNTGELFF
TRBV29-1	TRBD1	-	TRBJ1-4	TGCAGCGGGGGGGACAGCCTCAATGAAAAACTGTTTTTT	CSGGDSLNEKLFF
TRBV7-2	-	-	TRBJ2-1	TGTGCCAGCAGCTTAAGGGGTGAGCAGTTCTTC	CASSLRGEQFF
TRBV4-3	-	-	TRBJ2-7	TGCGCCAGCAGCCAAGAGCCCGACTGGGGAGGAAACGAGCAGTACTTC	CASSQEPDWGGNEQYF
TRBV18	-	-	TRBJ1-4	TGTGCCAGCTCACCATTGGCGGTTACAGGAAGAAATGAAAAACTGTTTTTT	CASSPLAVTGRNEKLFF
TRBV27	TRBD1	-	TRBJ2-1	TGTGCCAGCGGACAGGACCGGCGATCCTACAATGAGCAGTTCTTC	CASGQDRRSYNEQFF
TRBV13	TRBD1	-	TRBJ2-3	TGTGCCAGCAGCGCCCGGACAGGCATGTTACGCACAGATACGCAGTATTTT	CASSARTGMLRTDTQYF
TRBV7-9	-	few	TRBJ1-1	TGTGCCAGCGGGAGGGGGATGAACACTGAAGCTTTCTTT	CASGRGMNTEAFF
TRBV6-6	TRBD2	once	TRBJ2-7	TGTGTCAGCAGTTCCTGGACTAGCGGGGACTCCTACGAGCAGTACTTC	CVSSSWTSGDSYEQYF
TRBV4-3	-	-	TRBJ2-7	TGCGCCAGCAGCCAAGGGAGGGATTCCTACGAGCAGTACTTC	CASSQGRDSYEQYF
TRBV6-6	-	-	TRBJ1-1	TGTGCCAGCAGTTACTTTGGCGGCATGAACACTGAAGCTTTCTTT	CASSYFGGMNTEAFF
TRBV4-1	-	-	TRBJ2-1	TGCGCCAGCAGCCAAGGACAGGTAGATATCTATGAGCAGTTCTTC	CASSQGQVDIYEQFF